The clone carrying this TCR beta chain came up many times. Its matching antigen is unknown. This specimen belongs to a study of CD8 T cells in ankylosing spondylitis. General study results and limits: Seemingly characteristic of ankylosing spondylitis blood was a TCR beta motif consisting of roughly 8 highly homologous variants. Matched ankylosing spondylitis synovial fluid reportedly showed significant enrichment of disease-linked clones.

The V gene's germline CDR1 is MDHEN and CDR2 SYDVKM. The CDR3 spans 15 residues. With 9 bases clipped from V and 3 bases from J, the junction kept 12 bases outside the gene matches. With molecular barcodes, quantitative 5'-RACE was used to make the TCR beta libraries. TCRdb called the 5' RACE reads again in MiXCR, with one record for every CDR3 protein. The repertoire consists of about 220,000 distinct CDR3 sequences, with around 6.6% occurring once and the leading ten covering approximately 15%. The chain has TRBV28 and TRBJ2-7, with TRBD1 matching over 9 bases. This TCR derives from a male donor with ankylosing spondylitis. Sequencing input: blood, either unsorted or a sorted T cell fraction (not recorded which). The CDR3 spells CASPPRGQGHYEQYF. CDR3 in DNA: TGTGCCAGTCCCCCGAGGGGACAGGGCCACTACGAGCAGTACTTC. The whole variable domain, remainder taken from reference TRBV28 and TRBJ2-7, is DVKVTQSSRYLVKRTGEKVFLECVQDMDHENMFWYRQDPGLGLRLIYFSYDVKMKEKGDIPEGYSVSREKKERFSLILESASTNQTSMYLCASPPRGQGHYEQYFGPGTRLTVT.